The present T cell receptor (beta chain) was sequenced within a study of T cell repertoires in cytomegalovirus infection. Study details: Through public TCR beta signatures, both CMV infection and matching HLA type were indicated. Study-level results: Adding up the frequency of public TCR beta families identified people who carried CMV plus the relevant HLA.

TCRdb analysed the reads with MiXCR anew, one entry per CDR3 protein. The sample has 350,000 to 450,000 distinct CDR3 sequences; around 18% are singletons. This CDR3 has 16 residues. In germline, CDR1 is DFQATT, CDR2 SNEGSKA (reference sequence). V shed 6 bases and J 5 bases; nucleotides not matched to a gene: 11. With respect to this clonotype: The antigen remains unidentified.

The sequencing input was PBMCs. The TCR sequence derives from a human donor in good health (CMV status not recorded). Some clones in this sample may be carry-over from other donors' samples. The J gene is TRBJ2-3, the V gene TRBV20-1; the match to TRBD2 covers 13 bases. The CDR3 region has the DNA TGCAGTGCCCCTTACTTACTAGCGGGGGGGCGAGATACGCAGTATTTT. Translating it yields CSAPYLLAGGRDTQYF.